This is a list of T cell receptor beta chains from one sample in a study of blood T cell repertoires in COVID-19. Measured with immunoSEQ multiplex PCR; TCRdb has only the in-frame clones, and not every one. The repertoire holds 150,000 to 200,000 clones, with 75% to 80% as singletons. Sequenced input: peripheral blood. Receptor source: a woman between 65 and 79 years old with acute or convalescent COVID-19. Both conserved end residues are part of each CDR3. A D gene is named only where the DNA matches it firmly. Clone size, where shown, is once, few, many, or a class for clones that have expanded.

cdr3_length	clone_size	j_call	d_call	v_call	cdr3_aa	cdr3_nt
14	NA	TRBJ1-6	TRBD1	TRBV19	CASSIGQGNSPLHF	TGTGCCAGTAGTATCGGACAGGGTAATTCACCCCTCCACTTT
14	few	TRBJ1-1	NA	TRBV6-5	CASSYREMNTEAFF	TGTGCCAGCAGTTACCGCGAGATGAACACTGAAGCTTTCTTT
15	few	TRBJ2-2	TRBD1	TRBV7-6	CASSLALQGVGELFF	TGTGCCAGCAGCTTAGCGCTCCAGGGGGTCGGGGAGCTGTTTTTT
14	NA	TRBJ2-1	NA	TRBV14	CASSPRQIYNEQFF	TGTGCCAGCAGCCCCCGACAGATTTACAATGAGCAGTTCTTC
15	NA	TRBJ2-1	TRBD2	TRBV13	CASSTAGGAYNEQFF	TGTGCCAGCAGCACCGCGGGGGGGGCCTACAATGAGCAGTTCTTC
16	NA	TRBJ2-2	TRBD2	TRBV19	CASSTGPTSGPGELFF	TGTGCCAGTAGTACGGGACCAACTAGCGGGCCCGGGGAGCTGTTTTTT
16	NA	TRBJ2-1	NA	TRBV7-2	CASSLIGRPSYNEQFF	TGTGCCAGCAGCTTGATCGGGAGACCTTCCTACAATGAGCAGTTCTTC
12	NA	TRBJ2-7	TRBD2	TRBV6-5	CASSGSGRARDF	TGTGCCAGCAGCGGTAGCGGGAGGGCTAGGGACTTC
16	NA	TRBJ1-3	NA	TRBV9	CASSVLGAPSGNTIYF	TGTGCCAGCAGCGTACTAGGCGCTCCCTCTGGAAACACCATATATTTT
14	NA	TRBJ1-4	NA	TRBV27	CASSFSPRKEKLFF	TGTGCCAGCAGTTTTAGTCCTCGAAAGGAAAAACTGTTTTTT
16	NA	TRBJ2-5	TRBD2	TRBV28	CASSQTSGALKETQYF	TGTGCCAGCAGCCAGACTAGCGGGGCACTAAAAGAGACCCAGTACTTC
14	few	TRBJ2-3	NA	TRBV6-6	CASSYLGRTDTQYF	TGTGCCAGCAGTTACCTGGGGCGCACAGATACGCAGTATTTT
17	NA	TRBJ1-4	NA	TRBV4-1	CASSRTGGGATNEKLFF	TGCGCCAGCAGCCGGACCGGCGGGGGGGCAACTAATGAAAAACTGTTTTTT
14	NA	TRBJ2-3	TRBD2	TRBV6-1	CASSDGLAGGAQYF	TGTGCCAGCAGTGACGGACTAGCGGGAGGCGCGCAGTATTTT
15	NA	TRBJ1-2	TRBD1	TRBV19	CASSTEGTGNYGYTF	TGTGCCAGTAGTACAGAGGGGACAGGGAACTATGGCTACACCTTC
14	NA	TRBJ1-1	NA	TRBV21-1	CASSANRDNTEAFF	TGTGCCAGCAGCGCCAACAGGGATAACACTGAAGCTTTCTTT
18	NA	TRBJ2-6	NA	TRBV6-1	CASSEDRDLASGANVLTF	TGTGCCAGCAGTGAAGACAGGGATCTTGCCTCTGGGGCCAACGTCCTGACTTTC
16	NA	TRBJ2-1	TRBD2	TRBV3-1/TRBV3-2	CASSQGDGLAGDEQFF	TGTGCCAGCAGCCAAGGGGACGGACTAGCGGGAGATGAGCAGTTCTTC
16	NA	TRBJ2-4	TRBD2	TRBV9	CASTPGGTTGKNIQYF	TGTGCCAGCACCCCGGGGGGGACAACCGGTAAAAACATTCAGTACTTC
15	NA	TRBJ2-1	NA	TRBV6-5	CASSYSNRPDNEQFF	TGTGCCAGCAGTTACTCGAATCGCCCGGACAATGAGCAGTTCTTC
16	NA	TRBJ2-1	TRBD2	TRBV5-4	CASRRPGTSGTNEQFF	TGTGCCAGCAGACGACCAGGGACTAGCGGGACCAATGAGCAGTTCTTC
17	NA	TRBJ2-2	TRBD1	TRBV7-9	CASSSIWTGGNSGELFF	TGTGCCAGCAGCTCGATATGGACAGGGGGCAACTCCGGGGAGCTGTTTTTT
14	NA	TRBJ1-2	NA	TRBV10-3	CAIRETGKPYGYTF	TGTGCCATCAGGGAGACAGGCAAGCCCTATGGCTACACCTTC
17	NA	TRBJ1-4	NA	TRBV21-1	CASSNLDRERRYEKLFF	TGTGCCAGCAGCAACTTGGACAGGGAACGGCGGTATGAAAAACTGTTTTTT
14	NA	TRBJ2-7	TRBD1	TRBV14	CASSRRTGIYEQYF	TGTGCCAGCAGCCGCAGGACAGGAATCTACGAGCAGTACTTC
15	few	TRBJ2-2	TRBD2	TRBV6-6	CASSYQRDGTGELFF	TGTGCCAGCAGTTACCAGCGGGACGGCACCGGGGAGCTGTTTTTT
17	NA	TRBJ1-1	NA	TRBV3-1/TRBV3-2	CASSQEGAIRVNTEAFF	TGTGCCAGCAGCCAAGAGGGAGCCATAAGGGTGAACACTGAAGCTTTCTTT
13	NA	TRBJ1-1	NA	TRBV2	CASSVEGSTEAFF	TGTGCCAGCAGTGTAGAGGGCTCCACTGAAGCTTTCTTT
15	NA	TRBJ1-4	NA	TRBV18	CASSPETGYDEKLFF	TGTGCCAGCTCACCAGAGACAGGCTACGATGAAAAACTGTTTTTT
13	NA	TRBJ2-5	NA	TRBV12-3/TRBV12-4	CASSLGGMETQYF	TGTGCCAGCAGTTTAGGCGGGATGGAGACCCAGTACTTC
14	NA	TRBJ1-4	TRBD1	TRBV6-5	CASSKDRPNEKLFF	TGTGCCAGCAGTAAGGACAGGCCCAATGAAAAACTGTTTTTT
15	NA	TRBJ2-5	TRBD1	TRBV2	CASRSRTGGMETQYF	TGTGCCAGCAGGTCCAGGACAGGGGGTATGGAGACCCAGTACTTC
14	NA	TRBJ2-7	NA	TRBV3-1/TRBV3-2	CASSQDLAAYEQYF	TGTGCCAGCAGCCAAGATTTGGCAGCCTACGAGCAGTACTTC
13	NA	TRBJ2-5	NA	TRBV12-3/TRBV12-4	CASKTDSWETQYF	TGTGCCAGCAAGACGGACAGTTGGGAGACCCAGTACTTC
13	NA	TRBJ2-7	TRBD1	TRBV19	CASSNDRGYEQYF	TGTGCCAGTAGTAACGACAGGGGCTACGAGCAGTACTTC
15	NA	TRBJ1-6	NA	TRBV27	CASSPDRTRNSPLHF	TGTGCCAGCAGCCCCGACAGGACAAGAAATTCACCCCTCCACTTT
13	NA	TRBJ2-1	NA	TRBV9	CASSVRLGNEQFF	TGTGCCAGCAGCGTAAGACTAGGCAATGAGCAGTTCTTC
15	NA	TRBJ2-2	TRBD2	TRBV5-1	CASSYSGTTTGELFF	TGCGCCAGCAGCTATAGCGGGACCACCACCGGGGAGCTGTTTTTT
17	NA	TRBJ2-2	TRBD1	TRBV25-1	CASSTSSGGWDTGELFF	TGTGCCAGCAGTACTAGCTCAGGGGGCTGGGACACCGGGGAGCTGTTTTTT
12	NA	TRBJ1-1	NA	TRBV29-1	CSVEGLNTEAFF	TGCAGCGTGGAGGGTTTGAACACTGAAGCTTTCTTT
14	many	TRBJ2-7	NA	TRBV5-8	CASRSRVKYYEQYF	TGTGCCAGCAGGTCCCGGGTCAAGTACTACGAGCAGTACTTC
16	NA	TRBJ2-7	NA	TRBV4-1	CASSPLGRDRSYEQYF	TGCGCCAGCAGCCCTCTAGGGCGGGATAGATCCTACGAGCAGTACTTC
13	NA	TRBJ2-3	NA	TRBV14	CASSQWRSDTQYF	TGTGCCAGCAGCCAGTGGAGGTCAGATACGCAGTATTTT
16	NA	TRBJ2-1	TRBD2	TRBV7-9	CASSLFGAGEYNEQFF	TGTGCCAGCAGCTTATTTGGAGCGGGAGAGTACAATGAGCAGTTCTTC
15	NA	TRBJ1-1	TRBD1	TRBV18	CASSPSTGGTTEAFF	TGTGCCAGCTCACCATCGACAGGGGGGACCACTGAAGCTTTCTTT
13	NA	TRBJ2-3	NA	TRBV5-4	CASSFGGTDTQYF	TGTGCCAGCAGCTTCGGGGGAACAGATACGCAGTATTTT
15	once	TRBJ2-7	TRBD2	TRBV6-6	CASSLGSGSIREQYF	TGTGCCAGCAGTCTCGGTAGCGGGAGTATTCGCGAGCAGTACTTC